This entry concerns a single T cell receptor beta chain. Antigen: not known. This entry is derived from a study of T cell responses to AZD1222 COVID-19 vaccine. Study conclusions and caveats: Rises in breadth and depth of Spike-specific TCRs came after two AZD1222 doses. The span of vaccine-associated CD4 TCRs extended across spike, with dominance at 160-218 and 743-854. Clonal diversity was possibly underestimated, and white British individuals and females predominated among donors. Sampling captured repertoires only after the peak T cell response.

The CDR3 length is 12 residues. V dropped 8 bases and J dropped 2 bases, with 7 bases sitting between them. Some clones are missing from TCRdb's copy, which holds only in-frame ones; the method was immunoSEQ multiplex PCR. The sample lists around 160,000 clones, about 90% occurring once. The chain joins TRBV12-3 or TRBV12-4 to TRBJ2-1; D remains unclear. This TCR derives from an adult who received the AZD1222 COVID-19 vaccine. The sample consisted of peripheral blood, taken 28 days after the second AZD1222 dose. This CDR3 reads CASCSAYNEQFF. The CDR3 DNA sequence: TGTGCCAGCTGCAGCGCCTACAATGAGCAGTTCTTC.